This T cell receptor beta chain was sequenced during a study of neoadjuvant anti-PD-1 for oral cavity cancer. Study at large: Before surgery, most patients got three to four biweekly 3 mg/kg nivolumab doses. Patients without progression got a fourth dose around day 43.

Germline V CDR1 and CDR2: MNHNY, SVGAGI (reference sequence). With 6 bases removed from V and 5 bases from J, the gap between germline ends came to 22 bases. The CDR3 is 16 residues long. Concerning this clone itself: The target antigen is unknown.

Study-wide findings and caveats: With a few patients per group, TCR findings need larger cohorts.

Data came from immunoSEQ multiplex PCR; TCRdb stores just in-frame clones and leaves some out. Of 7,000 to 9,000 clones in the sample, roughly 50% were seen once. Sample: tumor tissue, taken before nivolumab (anti-PD-1) treatment. This chain connects TRBV6-6 to TRBJ2-5; no reliable D call. The origin of this receptor is a person aged 35 to 85 with oral cavity squamous cell carcinoma. CDR3 bases: TGTGCCAGCAGCCACGGGTGGTCCACAATCGGGGAGACCCAGTACTTC. Its translation: CASSHGWSTIGETQYF.